The clone carrying this T cell receptor (beta chain) has a handful of counts. What it binds is not known. The treatment: oral pan-JAK inhibitor, 5-10 mg twice daily. Peripheral blood samples and lesional scalp punch biopsies were obtained from alopecia areata patients. This sample is drawn from a study of CD8+ T cells in alopecia areata. Study details: Tofacitinib treatment spanned 6 to 18 months, with 6 months off drug afterward.

The study's findings and limits: Whether baseline CD8+ expansion is linked to response remains uncertain, given a single nonresponder. Many expanded lesional clones stayed in scalp and blood while on tofacitinib.

Germline V gene data show CDR1 as SQVTM and CDR2 as ANQGSEA. CDR3 length: 12 residues. The V end lost 4 bases, the J end lost 2 bases, and 9 bases lay between the germline ends. Investigators isolated RNA and reverse transcribed it into cDNA to act as the sequencing template. Using immunoSEQ multiplex PCR, the repertoire was profiled, and TCRdb retains in-frame clones only, with some absent. The profile shows about 210,000 clones, around 65% of them singletons. The source was CD4+ T cells sorted from blood, collected at week 4, from a patient treated with tofacitinib. The chain recombines TRBV29-1 with TRBJ2-7; D not resolved. This TCR derives from a human donor with alopecia areata. CDR3 region: CSVGYEAYEQYF. CDR3 sequence (DNA): TGCAGCGTTGGGTACGAAGCCTACGAGCAGTACTTC.